The clone carrying this T cell receptor beta chain occurred a few times. Its specificity is unknown. CDR1 is MDHEN and CDR2 is SYDVKM in the germline V gene. CDR3 size: 14 residues. V was trimmed by 7 bases and J by 1 base, leaving 13 bases between them. In TCRdb, the reads were re-called with MiXCR into one record per CDR3 protein. The top ten hold approximately 8% of the sample, which has roughly 600,000 distinct CDR3 sequences, 24% seen once. The sample originates from a study of T cell repertoires in cytomegalovirus infection. Study details: Public signatures in TCR beta pointed to CMV infection and matching HLA type.

Broader study findings: The response measured ex vivo was dominated by TCR beta clonotypes (HLA-C-restricted and CMV-specific). Summed public TCR beta family frequency identified CMV carriers bearing the relevant HLA.

The rearrangement links TRBV28 to TRBJ1-1, with TRBD1 as a possible D gene (6 bases). The sequenced sample consisted of CD8+ T cells from PBMCs. The receptor's source is a human donor in good health (CMV status not recorded). Some clones in this sample may be carry-over from other donors' samples. CDR3 coding DNA: TGTGCCAGCACCCCTCCGGGGGCGAACACTGAAGCTTTCTTT. The encoded protein is CASTPPGANTEAFF.